Listed below are T cell receptor beta chains from one sample, sequenced in a study of CD8 T cells in ankylosing spondylitis. MiXCR was run by TCRdb on the 5' RACE reads, yielding one entry per CDR3 protein. The top ten hold roughly 1% of the sample, which has about 450,000 distinct CDR3 sequences, more than 25% seen once. The sequenced sample was blood, either unsorted or a sorted T cell fraction (not recorded which). These receptors were collected from a male donor with ankylosing spondylitis. CDR3s include the opening cysteine and the closing phenylalanine or tryptophan. The D gene is left open where the match is weak. Only part of the rows carry a size: once, few, many, or a class if the clone is expanded.

j_call | d_call | clone_size | v_call | cdr3_nt | cdr3_aa
TRBJ2-1 | TRBD2 | many | TRBV4-2 | TGTGCCAGCAGCTCCTTTAGGGGACTAGCGGGAGCTTCGCAGTTCTTC | CASSSFRGLAGASQFF
TRBJ2-2 | . | once | TRBV11-2 | TGTGCCAGCAGTCCTAGCTGGGACACCGGGGAGCTGTTTTTT | CASSPSWDTGELFF
TRBJ1-5 | . | few | TRBV7-8 | TGTGCCAGCAGTTCGGGGAGGGGGGGCAATCAGCCCCAGCATTTT | CASSSGRGGNQPQHF
TRBJ2-2 | . | . | TRBV7-8 | TGTGCCAGCAGCTCCCGCCATGGAGCGGCGAACACCGGGGAGCTGTTTTTT | CASSSRHGAANTGELFF
TRBJ1-1 | . | . | TRBV6-2/TRBV6-3 | TGTGCCAGCAGTTACCAGAGGGGCGAAGCCAACACTGAAGCTTTCTTT | CASSYQRGEANTEAFF
TRBJ2-7 | . | . | TRBV13 | TGTGCCAGCAGCTTAGGCCGGAGAGGGACGCTCGACGAGCAGTACTTC | CASSLGRRGTLDEQYF
TRBJ1-1 | . | . | TRBV19 | TGTGCCAGTAGTAAGACAGGAGTCAACACTGAAGCTTTCTTT | CASSKTGVNTEAFF
TRBJ2-1 | . | . | TRBV20-1 | TGCAGTGCTAGAGACCTTGGGCAGGGGAGCGAGCAGTTCTTC | CSARDLGQGSEQFF
TRBJ2-1 | . | . | TRBV27 | TGTGCCAGCAGTTTAGGGGAGAGATGGTTCTTC | CASSLGERWFF
TRBJ2-6 | . | once | TRBV24-1 | TGTGCCACCAGTGATCCCCCCTCGGCGGGGCTGTCTGGGGCCAACGTCCTGACTTTC | CATSDPPSAGLSGANVLTF
TRBJ2-1 | TRBD1 | few | TRBV12-3/TRBV12-4 | TGTGCCAGCAGTCCCGGGACAGGGGGCCGTGAGCAGTTCTTC | CASSPGTGGREQFF
TRBJ1-6 | TRBD1 | . | TRBV3-1 | TGTGCCAGCACACCGGGACAGGGGCGTTCACCCCTCCACTTT | CASTPGQGRSPLHF
TRBJ2-3 | TRBD2 | . | TRBV11-2 | TGTGCCAGCAGCCTCCGACTAGCGGCCTTCACAGATACGCAGTATTTT | CASSLRLAAFTDTQYF
TRBJ2-1 | . | many | TRBV5-6 | TGTGCCAGCAGCTTGTTTTCGGGGGAGGTCGATGAGCAGTTCTTC | CASSLFSGEVDEQFF
TRBJ2-3 | . | few | TRBV10-3 | TGTGCCATCAGTGAGATGGTCGGACCAGATACGCAGTATTTT | CAISEMVGPDTQYF
TRBJ2-3 | TRBD1 | . | TRBV10-3 | TGTGCCATCTCCGAACAGGGGGCAGATACGCAGTATTTT | CAISEQGADTQYF
TRBJ1-1 | . | few | TRBV29-1 | TGCAGCGTTGACGGGGGAGCGAACACTGAAGCTTTCTTT | CSVDGGANTEAFF
TRBJ1-2 | . | . | TRBV9 | TGTGCCAGCAGCGTAGGGTCTGGGGCAGCTAACTATGGCTACACCTTC | CASSVGSGAANYGYTF